Detailed here is one T cell receptor (beta chain). Data came from immunoSEQ multiplex PCR; TCRdb stores just in-frame clones and leaves some out. The table shows about 200,000 clones, with about 86% occurring only once. Germline CDR1 reads MNHNS; CDR2 reads SASEGT. V shed 1 base, J shed 4 bases, and the junction held 3 bases outside the gene matches. The CDR3 loop spans 15 amino acids. The data derive from a study of blood T cell repertoires in COVID-19. About the study: Sample material is recorded as cDNA or gDNA derived from T cells, B-cell-depleted T cells, or PBMCs.

Those who participated ranged in age from roughly 18 to 89 years and resided in under 25 US areas. The sequenced sample consisted of PBMCs or T cells enriched from blood (not recorded which). This sequence was found in a woman under 40 who had been exposed to COVID-19. The chain carries TRBV6-1 and TRBJ1-2; 10 bases match TRBD1. The CDR3 is CASSEGTGGSYGYTF. The CDR3 DNA reads as TGTGCCAGCAGTGAAGGGACAGGGGGGAGCTATGGCTACACCTTC.